The 28 T cell receptor beta chains given below trace back to one sample, sequenced in a study of T-cell reconstitution after alpha-beta-depleted transplantation in children. The TCRbeta library was prepared with unique molecular identifiers. TCRdb re-called the PCR reads through MiXCR, storing one row per CDR3 protein. The table records under 300,000 distinct CDR3 sequences, 9.7% of them present only once. Sequenced here: PBMCs from the stem cell graft donor, sampled from the stem cell graft. The origin of the receptors is a human donor who donated a stem cell graft to a child with SCID.

This clonotype was observed at least ten times. The chain joins TRBV7-8 to TRBJ1-3; 7 nucleotides match TRBD1. V lost 1 base to trimming and J lost 4 bases; unmatched junction nucleotides: 10. The CDR3 contains 17 residues. Germline-derived CDR1 and CDR2 are SGHVS and FQNEAQ. CDR3 loop: CASSLGLGGGRGNTIYF. The DNA for the CDR3 is TGTGCCAGCAGCTTAGGGCTCGGAGGGGGCAGAGGAAACACCATATATTTT.

This clonotype was seen repeatedly, ten times or more. The chain uses TRBV7-2 and TRBJ2-5; the D gene is possibly TRBD2 (5 bases). Trimming left V 4 bases short and J 0 bases short, with 15 bases between. Germline lookup yields CDR1 SGHTA and CDR2 FQGNSA. The CDR3 extends over 16 amino acids. The CDR3 here is CASSSPRGQNQETQYF. The CDR3 DNA reads as TGTGCCAGCAGCTCCCCGAGAGGGCAGAACCAAGAGACCCAGTACTTC. Looking up the rest from reference TRBV7-2 and TRBJ2-5 gives the full variable domain: GAGVSQSPSNKVTEKGKDVELRCDPISGHTALYWYRQSLGQGLEFLIYFQGNSAPDKSGLPSDRFSAERTGGSVSTLTIQRTQQEDSAVYLCASSSPRGQNQETQYFGPGTRLLVL.

This clonotype occurred many times. This sequence joins TRBV27 and TRBJ1-2; the D gene is possibly TRBD1 (5 bases). The CDR3 totals 17 residues. Germline V gives CDR1 MNHEY, CDR2 SMNVEV (reference sequence). The V end lost 0 bases, the J end lost 6 bases, and 20 bases lay between the germline ends. Written as DNA, the CDR3 is TGTGCCAGCAGTTTATCCGAACACCCAAGGGGCTTGAATGGCTACACCTTC. Its protein is CASSLSEHPRGLNGYTF.

V and J are TRBV4-1 and TRBJ1-6; D perhaps matches TRBD1 (5 bases). Germline V CDR1 and CDR2: MGHRA, YSYEKL. The CDR3 runs 15 residues. The germline V and J ends were trimmed by 2 bases and 7 bases, with 12 bases remaining between them. CDR3 coding DNA: TGCGCCAGCAGCCAAACCCCAGGGTGGAATTCACCCCTCCACTTT. Encoded protein: CASSQTPGWNSPLHF.

This clonotype was recorded only once. This rearrangement joins TRBV20-1 to TRBJ2-3, with a weak D call TRBD1 (6 bases). The CDR3 extends over 16 amino acids. The germline V gene has CDR1 DFQATT and CDR2 SNEGSKA (reference sequence). Trimming stripped 5 bases from V and 4 bases from J, with 22 bases between. CDR3 nucleotides: TGCAGTGCTTCCCCTCCCCGGGGACCAGGGGCAGATACGCAGTATTTT. Its translation is CSASPPRGPGADTQYF.

This clonotype was seen many times. The chain links TRBV29-1 to TRBJ2-1, with TRBD1 as a possible D gene (5 bases). The CDR3 has 15 amino acids. In germline, CDR1 is SQVTM, CDR2 ANQGSEA. V was shortened by 4 bases and J by 1 base, with 14 bases between the two germline ends. The CDR3 is CSVGSGWSSYNEQFF. In DNA, the CDR3 is TGCAGCGTTGGTTCAGGGTGGTCATCCTACAATGAGCAGTTCTTC.

This clonotype has ten or more counts. The chain joins TRBV5-1 to TRBJ2-7; 8 bases agree with TRBD2. The CDR3 has 16 amino acids. Germline trimming cut 4 bases from V and 1 base from J; bases unmatched to any gene: 10. Germline V gives CDR1 SGHRS, CDR2 YFSETQ. CDR3 sequence: CASSLPTSEVSYEQYF. DNA of the CDR3: TGCGCCAGCAGCCTTCCGACTAGCGAGGTGTCCTACGAGCAGTACTTC.

This clonotype was seen at least ten times. This chain links TRBV5-1 with TRBJ2-1; D not certain. The CDR3 runs 15 residues. Looked up from germline, CDR1 is SGHRS and CDR2 is YFSETQ. Trimming stripped 3 bases from V and 6 bases from J, with 16 bases between. CDR3 in DNA: TGCGCCAGCAGCTGGCTCTCACTGGAAACCAATGAGCAGTTCTTC. As protein: CASSWLSLETNEQFF.

This clonotype has at least ten counts. This chain joins TRBV11-2 and TRBJ1-1, with D possibly being TRBD1 (5 bases). The CDR3 length is 14 residues. CDR1 is SGHAT and CDR2 is FQNNGV in the germline V gene. Trimming took off 6 bases at V and 4 bases at J, with 15 bases between the two ends. CDR3 DNA sequence: TGTGCCAGCAGATTGACCGGGGCCGGCACTGAAGCTTTCTTT. It codes for CASRLTGAGTEAFF.

Many counts were recorded for this clonotype. The chain uses TRBV7-2 and TRBJ2-5; D is ambiguous. Deletions cut 1 base from V and 3 bases from J, with 6 bases between. CDR1 is SGHTA, CDR2 FQGNSA, per germline. The CDR3 totals 13 residues. Here the CDR3 DNA reads TGTGCCAGCAGCTTAGAGCCAGAAGAGACCCAGTACTTC. This gives the protein CASSLEPEETQYF.

This clonotype showed up many times. This sequence joins TRBV27 and TRBJ1-5; D ambiguous. The CDR3 is 17 residues long. Germline loops: CDR1 MNHEY, CDR2 SMNVEV (reference sequence). V lost 4 bases and J 0 bases, leaving 16 bases between the germline ends. The CDR3 nucleotides read TGTGCCAGCAGTTCGTACTATGTCGGGGATAGCAATCAGCCCCAGCATTTT. Translation: CASSSYYVGDSNQPQHF.

This clonotype appeared many times. The chain combines TRBV7-8 with TRBJ2-7; 7 bases are shared with TRBD1. There are 15 residues in the CDR3. Germline lookup yields CDR1 SGHVS and CDR2 FQNEAQ. V shed 8 bases, J shed 2 bases, and the junction held 12 bases outside the gene matches. The CDR3 DNA sequence: TGTGCCAGCCTGGCGTCCGGGACAGAACCCTACGAGCAGTACTTC. Translated, it gives CASLASGTEPYEQYF.

This clonotype has at least ten counts. The V and J genes are TRBV11-2 and TRBJ1-2; 8 bases are a match to TRBD1. Germline V gene data show CDR1 as SGHAT and CDR2 as FQNNGV. The J segment lost 5 bases and the V segment lost 5 bases, leaving 7 bases of the junction unmatched. This CDR3 spans 14 amino acids. In DNA, the CDR3 is TGTGCCAGCAGCCCCGGACAGGGAGGGTATGGCTACACCTTC. Translating it yields CASSPGQGGYGYTF.

This clonotype was detected many times. V is TRBV5-1 and J is TRBJ2-1, with 10 bases that match TRBD1. The CDR3 spans 14 residues. Germline CDR1 and CDR2: SGHRS and YFSETQ. The V segment lost 4 bases and the J segment 6 bases; nucleotides outside the gene matches: 4. This CDR3 is CASSPGQGINEQFF. CDR3 in DNA: TGCGCCAGCAGCCCGGGACAGGGGATCAATGAGCAGTTCTTC. Together with reference TRBV5-1 and TRBJ2-1, the CDR3 gives the full variable domain: KAGVTQTPRYLIKTRGQQVTLSCSPISGHRSVSWYQQTPGQGLQFLFEYFSETQRNKGNFPGRFSGRQFSNSRSEMNVSTLELGDSALYLCASSPGQGINEQFFGPGTRLTVL.

This clonotype was detected many times. The chain has TRBV5-1 and TRBJ2-7; 8 nucleotides agree with TRBD1. The J segment lost 3 bases and the V segment lost 2 bases, leaving 7 bases of the junction unmatched. CDR1 SGHRS and CDR2 YFSETQ come from the germline V gene. The CDR3 is 15 amino acids. CDR3 nucleotides: TGCGCCAGCAGCTTTTGGACAGGGCCGAACTACGAGCAGTACTTC. This encodes CASSFWTGPNYEQYF.

The chain joins TRBV5-4 to TRBJ2-5; 12 bases agree with TRBD2. The CDR3 length is 15 residues. The ends lost 5 bases at V and 3 bases at J; junction bases unmatched: 5. Looked up from germline, CDR1 is SGHNT and CDR2 is YYREEE (reference sequence). This CDR3 is CASRLPSGGEETQYF. In nucleotides, the CDR3 is TGTGCCAGCAGGCTTCCTAGCGGGGGGGAAGAGACCCAGTACTTC.

The table lists this clonotype with many counts. This sequence joins TRBV10-3 and TRBJ1-2, with unresolved D. CDR1 ENHRY and CDR2 SYGVKD come from the germline V gene. V shed 3 bases and J shed 8 bases, with 10 bases lying between them. This CDR3 is 12 amino acids long. The CDR3 DNA follows: TGTGCCATCAGTGAACAGTCGAGGGGCTACACCTTC. Protein product: CAISEQSRGYTF.

This clonotype showed up many times. V usage is TRBV20-1 and J usage is TRBJ1-1, with 8 bases matching TRBD1. Germline V lookup: CDR1 DFQATT, CDR2 SNEGSKA (reference sequence). The V and J ends lost 6 bases and 5 bases, in that order; junction bases with no gene match: 8. The length of the CDR3 is 13 residues. The CDR3 region has the DNA TGCAGTGCCCGATCAGGGGGCGGAACTGAAGCTTTCTTT. Translated: CSARSGGGTEAFF.

This clonotype appeared a few times. The chain recombines TRBV20-1 with TRBJ1-2, with TRBD1 matching 8 bases. CDR1 and CDR2 from the germline V gene are DFQATT and SNEGSKA (reference sequence). J gave up 6 bases and V 0 bases, and 15 bases lay outside the gene matches. This CDR3 spans 17 amino acids. The CDR3: CSARDGSGRGLGNGYTF. DNA for the CDR3: TGCAGTGCTAGAGACGGGTCAGGCAGGGGGCTCGGGAATGGCTACACCTTC.

This clonotype was seen at least ten times. This chain uses TRBV27 with TRBJ2-3; D uncertain. Germline values: CDR1 MNHEY, CDR2 SMNVEV (reference sequence). V lost 6 bases and J 0 bases, leaving 10 bases between the germline ends. This CDR3 is built from 14 residues. CDR3 region: CASSPSTSTDTQYF. In DNA form, the CDR3 reads TGTGCCAGCAGCCCTTCCACCAGCACAGATACGCAGTATTTT.

This clonotype was counted ten times or more. This chain uses TRBV5-1 with TRBJ2-1; 8 bases agree with TRBD1. Germline CDR1 and CDR2: SGHRS and YFSETQ. The ends lost 7 bases at V and 1 base at J; junction bases unmatched: 7. The CDR3 length is 15 residues. Here the CDR3 reads CASAWTGPSYNEQFF. CDR3 nucleotides: TGCGCCAGCGCTTGGACAGGGCCGTCCTACAATGAGCAGTTCTTC.

The table lists this clonotype with many counts. V gene TRBV20-1 combines with J gene TRBJ1-5; D call uncertain. Germline CDR1 and CDR2: DFQATT and SNEGSKA (reference sequence). The CDR3 sequence is 16 residues long. Trimming took 0 bases from V and 0 from J, leaving 12 bases between them. Here the CDR3 reads CSARDRRRTSNQPQHF. The CDR3 DNA reads TGCAGTGCTAGAGATCGGAGGAGAACTAGCAATCAGCCCCAGCATTTT.

A word on this clonotype: A much larger clone sits a single nucleotide away, making a read error possible. The chain uses TRBV11-1 and TRBJ2-1; D is ambiguous. CDR1 is SGHAT and CDR2 is FQDESV in the germline V gene (reference sequence). This CDR3 has 14 residues. CDR3 sequence (DNA): TGTGCCAGCAGCTTCACTGAATCCTACAATGAGCATTTCTTC. This codes for CASSFTESYNEHFF.

This clonotype was counted at least ten times. The chain combines TRBV6-1 with TRBJ1-5; no definite D call. The germline gives CDR1 MNHNS, CDR2 SASEGT. This CDR3 is built from 13 residues. V shed 6 bases and J shed 2 bases, with 8 bases lying between them. The CDR3 DNA sequence: TGTGCCAGCAGACCGGCAGGCAATCAGCCCCAGCATTTT. Protein product: CASRPAGNQPQHF.

This clonotype came up many times. This chain joins TRBV12-3 or TRBV12-4 and TRBJ2-5, with D possibly being TRBD1 (6 bases). Between the trimmed V and J ends, which lost 6 bases and 8 bases, there was a span of 16 bases. This CDR3 contains 13 residues. This CDR3 is CASSSDRRNTQYF. Written as DNA, the CDR3 is TGTGCCAGCAGCTCCGACAGGAGGAATACCCAGTACTTC.

This clonotype turned up a few times. J is TRBJ1-2 and V is TRBV20-1; 10 bases agree with TRBD1. Losses at the gene ends were 0 bases for V and 8 bases for J; bases not matched to a gene: 6. In germline, CDR1 is DFQATT, CDR2 SNEGSKA (reference sequence). The CDR3 is 14 amino acids. CDR3 region: CSARDPGTGVGYTF. The DNA for the CDR3 is TGCAGTGCTAGAGATCCCGGGACAGGGGTAGGCTACACCTTC.

This clonotype was seen a single time. CDR3 amino acids: CSAKKGDGYTF. The DNA for the CDR3 is TGCAGTGCTAAAAAGGGGGACGGCTACACCTTC. The V gene is TRBV20-1, the J gene TRBJ1-2; tentatively, D is TRBD1 (6 bases). The length of the CDR3 is 11 residues. Trimming cost V 4 bases and J 8 bases, with 11 bases left between them. Per the germline V gene, CDR1 is DFQATT and CDR2 is SNEGSKA (reference sequence).

The sample holds many counts of this clonotype. The chain joins TRBV20-1 to TRBJ1-5, with 9 bases fitting TRBD1. This CDR3 is built from 18 residues. V shed 1 base, J shed 2 bases, and the junction held 12 bases outside the gene matches. CDR1 and CDR2 (germline): DFQATT, SNEGSKA (reference sequence). The chain's CDR3 is CSARGPGQGNYGNQPQHF. CDR3 nucleotide sequence: TGCAGTGCTAGAGGACCGGGACAGGGTAATTACGGCAATCAGCCCCAGCATTTT.